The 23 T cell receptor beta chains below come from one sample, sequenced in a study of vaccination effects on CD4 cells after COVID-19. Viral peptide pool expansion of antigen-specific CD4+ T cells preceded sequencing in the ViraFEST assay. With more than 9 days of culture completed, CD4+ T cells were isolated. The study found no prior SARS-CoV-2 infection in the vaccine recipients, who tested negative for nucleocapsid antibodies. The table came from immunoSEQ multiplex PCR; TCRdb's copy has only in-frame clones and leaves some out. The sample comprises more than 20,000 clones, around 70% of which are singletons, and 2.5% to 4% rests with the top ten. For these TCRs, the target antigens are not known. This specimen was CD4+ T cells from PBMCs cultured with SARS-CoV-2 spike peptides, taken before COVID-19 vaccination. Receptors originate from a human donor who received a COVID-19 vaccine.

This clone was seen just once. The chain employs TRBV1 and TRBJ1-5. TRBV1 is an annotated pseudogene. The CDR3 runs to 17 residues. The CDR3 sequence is CTSSQEWGGRFNQPQHF. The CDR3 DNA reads TGCACCAGCAGCCAAGAGTGGGGAGGGAGGTTCAATCAGCCCCAGCATTTT.

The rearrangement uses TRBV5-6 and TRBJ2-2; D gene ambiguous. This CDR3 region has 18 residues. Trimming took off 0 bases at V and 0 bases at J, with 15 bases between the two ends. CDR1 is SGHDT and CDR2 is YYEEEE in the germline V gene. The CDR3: CASSLGVVRIANTGELFF. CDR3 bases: TGTGCCAGCAGCTTGGGGGTCGTGAGAATCGCGAACACCGGGGAGCTGTTTTTT.

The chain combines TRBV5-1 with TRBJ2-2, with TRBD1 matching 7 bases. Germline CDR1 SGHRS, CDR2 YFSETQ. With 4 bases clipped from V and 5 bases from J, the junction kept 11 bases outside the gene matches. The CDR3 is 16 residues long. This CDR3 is CASSLGASGQTGELFF. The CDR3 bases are TGCGCCAGCAGCCTTGGGGCCTCGGGACAGACCGGGGAGCTGTTTTTT.

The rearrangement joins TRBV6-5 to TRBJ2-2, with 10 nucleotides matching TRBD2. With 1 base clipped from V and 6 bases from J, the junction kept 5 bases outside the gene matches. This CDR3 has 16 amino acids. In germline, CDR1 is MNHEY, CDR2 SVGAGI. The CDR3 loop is CASSYLLAGVAGELFF. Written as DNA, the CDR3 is TGTGCCAGCAGTTACTTGCTAGCGGGAGTCGCCGGGGAGCTGTTTTTT.

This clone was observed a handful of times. DNA for the CDR3: TGTGCCAGCAGCCAAGGGCCTAACTATGGCTACACCTTC. This sequence encodes CASSQGPNYGYTF. The chain recombines TRBV14 with TRBJ1-2; D unresolved. The V gene lost 1 base and the J gene lost 0 bases, with 3 bases spanning the gap. Germline V lookup: CDR1 SGHDN, CDR2 FVKESK. This CDR3 spans 13 amino acids.

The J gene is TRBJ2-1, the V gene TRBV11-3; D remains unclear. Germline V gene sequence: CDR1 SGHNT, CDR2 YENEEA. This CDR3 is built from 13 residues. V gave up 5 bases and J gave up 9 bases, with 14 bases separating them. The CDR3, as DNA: TGTGCCAGCAGCCGGAGACTGGGTGGTGAGCAGTTCTTC. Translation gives CASSRRLGGEQFF.

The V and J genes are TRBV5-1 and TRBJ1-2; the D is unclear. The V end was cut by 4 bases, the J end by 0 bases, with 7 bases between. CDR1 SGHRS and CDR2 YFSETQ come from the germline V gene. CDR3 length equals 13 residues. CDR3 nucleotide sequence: TGCGCCAGCAGCAGGGAAGCTAACTATGGCTACACCTTC. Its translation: CASSREANYGYTF.

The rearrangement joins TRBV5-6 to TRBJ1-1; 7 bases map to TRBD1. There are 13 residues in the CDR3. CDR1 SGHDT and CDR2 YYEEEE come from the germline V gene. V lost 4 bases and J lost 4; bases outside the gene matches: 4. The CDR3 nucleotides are TGTGCCAGCAGCGTGGGACAGCGCACTGAAGCTTTCTTT. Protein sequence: CASSVGQRTEAFF.

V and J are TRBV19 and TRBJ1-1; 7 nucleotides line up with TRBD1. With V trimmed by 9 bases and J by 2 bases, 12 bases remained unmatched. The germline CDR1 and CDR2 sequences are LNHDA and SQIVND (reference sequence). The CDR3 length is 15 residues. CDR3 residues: CASNPGQSTNTEAFF. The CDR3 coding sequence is TGTGCCAGCAACCCGGGACAGAGTACCAACACTGAAGCTTTCTTT.

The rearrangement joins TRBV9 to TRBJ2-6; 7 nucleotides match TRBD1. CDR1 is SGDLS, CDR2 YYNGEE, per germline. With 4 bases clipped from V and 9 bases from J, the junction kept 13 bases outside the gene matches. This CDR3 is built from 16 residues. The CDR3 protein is CASSPQADRVGNVLTF. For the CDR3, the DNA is TGTGCCAGCAGCCCGCAGGCAGACAGGGTGGGCAACGTCCTGACTTTC.

The CDR3 nucleotides are TGTGCCAGCAGAAGGACAGGGGGTGGCTACACCTTC. Its protein product is CASRRTGGGYTF. The chain uses TRBV6-5 and TRBJ1-2, with TRBD1 matching 10 bases. J was trimmed by 7 bases and V by 6 bases; bases with no gene match: 2. The CDR3 is 12 amino acids. The germline V gene encodes CDR1 MNHEY and CDR2 SVGAGI.

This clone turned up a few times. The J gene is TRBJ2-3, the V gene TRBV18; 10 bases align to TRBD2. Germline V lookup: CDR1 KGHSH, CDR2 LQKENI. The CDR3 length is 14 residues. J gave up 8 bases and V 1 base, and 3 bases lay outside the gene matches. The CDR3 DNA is TGTGCCAGCTCACCACAGCGGGAGGGTGGTACGCAGTATTTT. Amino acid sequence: CASSPQREGGTQYF.

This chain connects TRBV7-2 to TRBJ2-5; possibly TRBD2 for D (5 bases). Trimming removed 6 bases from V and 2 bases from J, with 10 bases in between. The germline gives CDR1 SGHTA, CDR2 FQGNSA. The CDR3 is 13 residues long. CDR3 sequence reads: CASRPGGQETQYF. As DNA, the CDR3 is TGTGCCAGCAGACCAGGAGGACAAGAGACCCAGTACTTC.

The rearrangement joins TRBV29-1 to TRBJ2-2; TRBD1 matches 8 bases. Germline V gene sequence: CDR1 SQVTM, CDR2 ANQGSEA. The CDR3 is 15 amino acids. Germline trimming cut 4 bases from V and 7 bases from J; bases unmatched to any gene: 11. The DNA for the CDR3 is TGCAGCGTTGCACCCTGGACAGGGCAGGGCGGGGAGCTGTTTTTT. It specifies CSVAPWTGQGGELFF.

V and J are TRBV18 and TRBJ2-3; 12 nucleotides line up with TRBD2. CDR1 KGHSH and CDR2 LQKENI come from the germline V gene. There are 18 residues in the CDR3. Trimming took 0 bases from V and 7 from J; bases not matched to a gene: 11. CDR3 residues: CASSPPVLAGGLLYTQYF. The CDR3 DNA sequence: TGTGCCAGCTCACCACCGGTGCTAGCGGGGGGGCTGCTGTATACGCAGTATTTT.

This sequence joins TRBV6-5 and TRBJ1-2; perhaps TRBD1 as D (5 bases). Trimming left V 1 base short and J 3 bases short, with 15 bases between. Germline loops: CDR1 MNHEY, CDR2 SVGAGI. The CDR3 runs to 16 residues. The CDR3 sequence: CASSYFRVGTHYGYTF. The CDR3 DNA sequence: TGTGCCAGCAGTTACTTCCGTGTAGGGACCCACTATGGCTACACCTTC.

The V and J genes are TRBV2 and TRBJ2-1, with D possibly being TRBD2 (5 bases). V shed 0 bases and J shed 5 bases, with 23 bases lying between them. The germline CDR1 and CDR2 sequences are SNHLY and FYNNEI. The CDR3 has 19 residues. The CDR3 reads CASSEALAIFLKNNNEQFF. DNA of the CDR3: TGTGCCAGCAGTGAAGCGCTAGCTATCTTCCTTAAAAACAACAATGAGCAGTTCTTC.

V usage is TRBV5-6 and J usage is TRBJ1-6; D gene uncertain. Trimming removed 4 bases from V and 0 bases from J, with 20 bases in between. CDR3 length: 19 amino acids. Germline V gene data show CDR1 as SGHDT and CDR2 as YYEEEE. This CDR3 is CASSPIPATRSSYNSPLHF. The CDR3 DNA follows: TGTGCCAGCAGCCCTATCCCGGCGACCAGGAGCTCCTATAATTCACCCCTCCACTTT.

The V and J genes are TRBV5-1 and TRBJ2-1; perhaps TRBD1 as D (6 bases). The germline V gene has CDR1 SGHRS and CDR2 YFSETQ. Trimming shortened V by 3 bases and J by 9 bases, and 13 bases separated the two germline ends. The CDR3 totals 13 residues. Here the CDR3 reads CASSWSSGVEQFF. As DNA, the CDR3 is TGCGCCAGCAGCTGGAGCTCAGGGGTTGAGCAGTTCTTC.

The CDR3 DNA reads as TGTGCCAGTCAGACCGGGACAGGTATTCCCAATGAGCAGTTCTTC. Its protein is CASQTGTGIPNEQFF. This rearrangement joins TRBV2 to TRBJ2-1, with 8 positions matching TRBD1. This CDR3 has 15 amino acids. Unmatched junction bases numbered 13, after V lost 9 bases and J lost 6 bases. Germline V gene data show CDR1 as SNHLY and CDR2 as FYNNEI.

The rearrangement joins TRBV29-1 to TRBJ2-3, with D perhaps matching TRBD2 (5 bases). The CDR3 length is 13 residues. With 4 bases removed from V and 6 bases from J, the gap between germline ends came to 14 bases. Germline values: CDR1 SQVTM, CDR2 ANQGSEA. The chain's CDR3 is CSVVGVDLDTQYF. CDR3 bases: TGCAGCGTTGTCGGGGTGGACTTGGATACGCAGTATTTT.

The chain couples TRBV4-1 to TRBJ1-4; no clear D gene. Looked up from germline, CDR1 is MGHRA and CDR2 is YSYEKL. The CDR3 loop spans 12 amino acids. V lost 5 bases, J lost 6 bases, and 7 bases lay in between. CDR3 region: CASSDPYEKLFF. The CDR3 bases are TGCGCCAGCAGCGACCCATATGAAAAACTGTTTTTT.

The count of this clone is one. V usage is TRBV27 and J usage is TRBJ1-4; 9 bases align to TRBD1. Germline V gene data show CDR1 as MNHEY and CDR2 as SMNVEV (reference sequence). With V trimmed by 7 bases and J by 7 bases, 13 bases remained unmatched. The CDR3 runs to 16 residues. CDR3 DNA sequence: TGTGCCAGCACCCGAAGGACCGGGACAGGGTTTGAAAAACTGTTTTTT. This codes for CASTRRTGTGFEKLFF.